A selection of T cell receptor beta chains follows, all from one sample in a study of shared clonotypes between healthy human individuals. Sequencing was performed with immunoSEQ multiplex PCR; in TCRdb, only in-frame clones are kept and a portion is missing. The data hold some 2 million clones, with about 95% observed a single time. The sequenced sample was naive CD8+ T cells sorted from blood. These receptors originate from a young man in good health. Both conserved end residues are part of each CDR3. Each record gives: D gene, clone size, V gene, J gene, CDR3 DNA, CDR3 protein. The D gene is left open where the match is weak. Expanded clones are given a class, and other clones once, few, many or no size at all.

NA,NA,TRBV19,TRBJ1-2,TGTGCCAGTAGTATAGATCATACAGATGGCTACACCTTC,CASSIDHTDGYTF
NA,once,TRBV9,TRBJ1-2,TGTGCCAGCAGCGTAGGTGAAAGGCTCCCGAACTATGGCTACACCTTC,CASSVGERLPNYGYTF
NA,once,TRBV7-6,TRBJ2-7,TGTGCCAGCAGCTTATCAGGGGCCTACGAGCAGTACTTC,CASSLSGAYEQYF
TRBD1,NA,TRBV28,TRBJ2-1,TGTGCCAGCAGTTTACGATACGCCACCGGGACAGGGATTTACGACAATGAGCAGTTCTTC,CASSLRYATGTGIYDNEQFF
NA,few,TRBV6-5,TRBJ2-2,TGTGCCAGCAGTTATCGCGAGGGGAGCAGGGAGCTGTTTTTT,CASSYREGSRELFF
TRBD2,NA,TRBV6-6,TRBJ2-7,TGTGCCAGCAGGAGGGTAGCGGGAGGCCTCTACGAGCAGTACTTC,CASRRVAGGLYEQYF
NA,NA,TRBV4-3,TRBJ2-7,TGCGCCAGCAGCCAAGGTCTATTTTACGAGCAGTACTTC,CASSQGLFYEQYF
NA,NA,TRBV30,TRBJ2-7,TGTGCCTGGAATACAGATTCCTACGAGCAGTACTTC,CAWNTDSYEQYF
NA,NA,TRBV5-4,TRBJ2-7,TGTGCCAGCAGCGCGGATGACTGGCACGAGCAGTACTTC,CASSADDWHEQYF
NA,NA,TRBV27,TRBJ2-2,TGTGCCAGCGGGGTAGCCTTCACCGGGGAGCTGTTTTTT,CASGVAFTGELFF
NA,NA,TRBV27,TRBJ2-7,TGTGCCAGCAGTTTGCAGGTCTCCTACGAGCAGTACTTC,CASSLQVSYEQYF
NA,NA,TRBV4-1,TRBJ1-2,TGCGCCAGCAGCCAAGTTAGGGACTCGGGCTATGGCTACACCTTC,CASSQVRDSGYGYTF
NA,NA,TRBV2,TRBJ1-2,TGTGCCAGCAGGGCGGAGGGTAGAAACTATGGCTACACCTTC,CASRAEGRNYGYTF
NA,NA,TRBV2,TRBJ2-1,TGTGCCTGCCCTGGAGGGATTGATTACAATGAGCAGTTCTTC,CACPGGIDYNEQFF
TRBD1,NA,TRBV13,TRBJ1-5,TGTGCCAGCAGCTTGGGACAGGGCAATCAGCCCCAGCATTTT,CASSLGQGNQPQHF
NA,NA,TRBV7-9,TRBJ2-7,TGTGCCAGCAGCTTTCTGGAGGAGAAGAACGAGCAGTACTTC,CASSFLEEKNEQYF
NA,NA,TRBV5-6,TRBJ2-5,TGTGCCAGCAGCTCCCCCATCCAAGAGACCCAGTACTTC,CASSSPIQETQYF
NA,once,TRBV2,TRBJ2-2,TGTGCCAGCAGTGAGGGCGCCGGGGAGCTGTTTTTT,CASSEGAGELFF
NA,once,TRBV11-2,TRBJ2-5,TGTGCCAGCAGTAGTCTACTTTGGCACCAAGAGACCCAGTACTTC,CASSSLLWHQETQYF
NA,once,TRBV6-6,TRBJ1-2,TGTGCCAGCAGTTACATCGGCTATGGCTACACCTTC,CASSYIGYGYTF
NA,NA,TRBV4-1,TRBJ1-2,TGCGCCAGCAGCCAAGAACCGACACCGGCGTATGGCTACACCTTC,CASSQEPTPAYGYTF
NA,once,TRBV4-3,TRBJ2-7,TGCGCCAGCAGCCAAGGGGCCAGCTACGAGCAGTACTTC,CASSQGASYEQYF
TRBD1,once,TRBV27,TRBJ2-7,TGTGCCAGCAGTTTATCGGCAGGGGGCCCCTACGAGCAGTACTTC,CASSLSAGGPYEQYF
NA,once,TRBV27,TRBJ2-2,TGTGCCAGCAGTCCGCGGGACGGAGGGACCGGGGAGCTGTTTTTT,CASSPRDGGTGELFF
NA,NA,TRBV4-1,TRBJ1-5,TGCGCCAGCAGCCAAGAATCAGGGTTTAAGCCCCAGCATTTT,CASSQESGFKPQHF
NA,NA,TRBV13,TRBJ2-2,TGTGCCAGCGGAGGGGGTAACGGGGAGCTGTTTTTT,CASGGGNGELFF
NA,few,TRBV19,TRBJ1-2,TGTGCCAGTAGTATAGCACAGGGCGACGGATATGGCTACACCTTC,CASSIAQGDGYGYTF
NA,NA,TRBV4-1,TRBJ2-1,TGCGCCAGCAGCCCTTTAGGGGGATACAATGAGCAGTTCTTC,CASSPLGGYNEQFF
NA,NA,TRBV7-9,TRBJ2-5,TGTGCCAGCAGCCCTACCGAGACCCAGTACTTC,CASSPTETQYF
TRBD1,NA,TRBV10-2,TRBJ2-1,TGCGCCAGCCGTCCGGGACAGGGTATGTCCTACAATGAGCAGTTCTTC,CASRPGQGMSYNEQFF
TRBD2,NA,TRBV6-5,TRBJ2-7,TGTGCCAGCACTCAACGGGGGGACTACGAGCAGTACTTC,CASTQRGDYEQYF
NA,NA,TRBV30,TRBJ1-6,TGTGCCTGGAGTTTCGGGCATTCACCCCTCCACTTT,CAWSFGHSPLHF
TRBD1,NA,TRBV27,TRBJ1-2,TGTGCCAGCAGTTTACTGGGGGCGGCAGGGGGTGGCTACACCTTC,CASSLLGAAGGGYTF
NA,NA,TRBV10-1,TRBJ2-2,TGCGCCAGCAGTGAGGAGGGAGGCACCGGGGAGCTGTTTTTT,CASSEEGGTGELFF
TRBD2,NA,TRBV9,TRBJ2-1,TGTGCCAGCAGCGTAGGACTAGCTACCTACAATGAGCAGTTCTTC,CASSVGLATYNEQFF
NA,NA,TRBV10-1,TRBJ1-5,TGCGCCAGCAGTGAGCCCGACGGGAGCGGTCAGCCCCAGCATTTT,CASSEPDGSGQPQHF
NA,NA,TRBV28,TRBJ2-1,TGTGCCAGCAGTTTCCCCCAGAATGAGCAGTTCTTC,CASSFPQNEQFF
TRBD1,NA,TRBV28,TRBJ2-5,TGTGCCAGCAGTTTATTTACCGGGACAGGCCAAGAGACCCAGTACTTC,CASSLFTGTGQETQYF
TRBD1,NA,TRBV10-2,TRBJ2-7,TGCGCCAGCAGTCCTTACGGGACAGGGAACCACGAGCAGTACTTC,CASSPYGTGNHEQYF
NA,NA,TRBV10-2,TRBJ2-5,TGCGCCAGCAGTGAGTCTACGGGGGGCTTGGGAGGAGAGACCCAGTACTTC,CASSESTGGLGGETQYF
NA,NA,TRBV7-8,TRBJ2-7,TGTGCCAGCAGCACGAGGGGGAGCTCCTACGAGCAGTACTTC,CASSTRGSSYEQYF
NA,NA,TRBV6-1,TRBJ1-1,TGTGCCAGCAGTGATTTGAACACTGAAGCTTTCTTT,CASSDLNTEAFF
NA,NA,TRBV7-9,TRBJ1-2,TGTGCCAGCAGGGCACAGGTTTCTGGCTACACCTTC,CASRAQVSGYTF
TRBD2,NA,TRBV27,TRBJ2-7,TGTGCCAGCAGTCCCGGGGGGAGTCCCTACGAGCAGTACTTC,CASSPGGSPYEQYF
NA,NA,TRBV4-3,TRBJ1-5,TGCGCCAGCAGCCAAGTTCTACCCCAGGGCCTTAGCAATCAGCCCCAGCATTTT,CASSQVLPQGLSNQPQHF
TRBD1,NA,TRBV7-2,TRBJ1-3,TGTGCCAGCAGCTTAGTGGGGACAGGGGGCTCTGGAAACACCATATATTTT,CASSLVGTGGSGNTIYF
NA,once,TRBV7-3,TRBJ1-1,TGTGCCAGCAGCCCTACCAATGCGGAGGGCACTGAAGCTTTCTTT,CASSPTNAEGTEAFF
TRBD2,NA,TRBV6-5,TRBJ2-7,TGTGCCAGCAGCCCCGGGGGGACCTCCTACGAGCAGTACTTC,CASSPGGTSYEQYF
TRBD1,NA,TRBV27,TRBJ1-5,TGTGCCAGCAGGGGACAGACCAATCAGCCCCAGCATTTT,CASRGQTNQPQHF
NA,NA,TRBV7-9,TRBJ2-1,TGTGCCAGCAGCTCCTCGAGTTCGCCATACAATGAGCAGTTCTTC,CASSSSSSPYNEQFF
TRBD1,NA,TRBV9,TRBJ1-2,TGTGCCAGCAGCGTAGATAAGACAGGGAGGGGTGGCTACACCTTC,CASSVDKTGRGGYTF
TRBD2,NA,TRBV5-6,TRBJ2-7,TGTGCCAGCACCCCGGGGGGACTAGCTTACGAGCAGTACTTC,CASTPGGLAYEQYF
TRBD2,NA,TRBV4-1,TRBJ2-1,TGCGCCAGCAGCCAAGCCGGCCTTCTAGCGGGAGTGACCTACAATGAGCAGTTCTTC,CASSQAGLLAGVTYNEQFF
TRBD2,NA,TRBV11-3,TRBJ2-7,TGTGCCAGCAGCCCAAACCCGACTAGCGCGAACTACGAGCAGTACTTC,CASSPNPTSANYEQYF
NA,NA,TRBV18,TRBJ2-5,TGTGCCAGCTCACCGGGATGGCAGGGAGGAGGGCAAGAGACCCAGTACTTC,CASSPGWQGGGQETQYF